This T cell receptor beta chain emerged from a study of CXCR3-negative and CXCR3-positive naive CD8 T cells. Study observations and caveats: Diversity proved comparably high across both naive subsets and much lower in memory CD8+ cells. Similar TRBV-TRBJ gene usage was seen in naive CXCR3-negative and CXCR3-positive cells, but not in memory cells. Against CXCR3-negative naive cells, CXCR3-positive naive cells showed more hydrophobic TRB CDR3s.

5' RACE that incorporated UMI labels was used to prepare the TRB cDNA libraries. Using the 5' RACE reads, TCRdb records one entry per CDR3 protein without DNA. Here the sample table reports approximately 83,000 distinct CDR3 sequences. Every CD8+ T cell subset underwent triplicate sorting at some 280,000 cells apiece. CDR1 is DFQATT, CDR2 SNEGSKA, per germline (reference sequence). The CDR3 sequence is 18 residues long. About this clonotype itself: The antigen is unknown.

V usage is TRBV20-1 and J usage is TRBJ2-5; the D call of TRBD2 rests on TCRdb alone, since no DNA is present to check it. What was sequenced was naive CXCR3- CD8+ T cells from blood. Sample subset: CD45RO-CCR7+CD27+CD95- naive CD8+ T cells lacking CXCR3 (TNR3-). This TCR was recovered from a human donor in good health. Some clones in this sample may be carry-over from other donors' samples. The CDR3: CSARDLTSGRAFQETQYF.